This T cell receptor (beta chain) was captured by sequencing in a study of T cells after yellow fever vaccination. General study results and limits: Peak timing came faster in the weaker secondary response, day 5 versus 15. After the booster, 95% to 98% of CD4 and about nine tenths of CD8 primary-response clones were re-detected. Bulk-population clonotypes that are abundant could appear as contaminants in FACS-sorted repertoires.

TCRdb reanalysed the 5' RACE reads using MiXCR and keeps one entry per CDR3 protein. The table includes 300,000 or so distinct CDR3 sequences, around 7% detected once. This CDR3 has 13 residues. The V end was cut by 6 bases, the J end by 4 bases, with 13 bases between. The V gene's germline CDR1 is SGHNT and CDR2 YYREEE (reference sequence). This clonotype was counted a few times. What it recognizes is unknown. This material consisted of PBMCs, taken about 41 days after the first yellow fever vaccination. This receptor was obtained from a man aged 18 to 30 who received the YFV17D yellow fever vaccine. This chain joins TRBV5-4 and TRBJ1-2; TRBD1 is a possible D gene (5 bases). CDR3: CASTLRGPYGYTF. The DNA for the CDR3 is TGTGCCAGCACCTTAAGGGGCCCCTATGGCTACACCTTC.